A single sample is the source of the 21 T cell receptor beta chains below, sequenced in a study of blood T cells in healthy people across ages. Then a second PCR, running roughly 6 to 11 cycles, was carried out with a sample-barcoded 5' primer and a J-beta primer mix. TCRdb re-analysed the 5' RACE reads in MiXCR, keeping a single row per CDR3 protein. This sample has around 1.5 million distinct CDR3 sequences, with roughly 40% found just once. Sequencing was done on a sample of blood. These receptors originate from a woman between 18 and 30 years old in good health.

This rearrangement joins TRBV20-1 to TRBJ2-7; TRBD1 aligns across 7 bases. The germline CDR1 and CDR2 sequences are DFQATT and SNEGSKA (reference sequence). The V segment lost 2 bases and the J segment 0 bases; nucleotides outside the gene matches: 4. This CDR3 is 14 amino acids long. The CDR3 loop reads CSARRTGPSYEQYF. DNA for the CDR3: TGCAGTGCTAGAAGGACAGGTCCCTCCTACGAGCAGTACTTC.

The sample holds a few counts of this clonotype. The CDR3 bases are TGCAGCGTTCGCGGGACAGGGCCCAATGAGCAGTTCTTC. Its translation is CSVRGTGPNEQFF. The chain uses TRBV29-1 and TRBJ2-1, with 9 bases matching TRBD1. The V segment lost 5 bases and the J segment 6 bases; nucleotides outside the gene matches: 5. Germline assignment: CDR1 SQVTM and CDR2 ANQGSEA. The CDR3 consists of 13 residues.

This clonotype occurred a few times. The chain combines TRBV25-1 with TRBJ2-7; tentatively, D is TRBD2 (5 bases). There are 13 residues in the CDR3. V lost 4 bases and J lost 7, with 14 bases in between. Germline assignment: CDR1 MGHDK and CDR2 SYGVNS. The CDR3 loop is CASSGPGGVEQYF. In DNA, the CDR3 is TGTGCCAGCAGTGGGCCCGGAGGAGTGGAGCAGTACTTC.

The V gene is TRBV20-1, the J gene TRBJ1-5, with 7 bases that match TRBD1. The CDR3 runs 13 residues. Germline V lookup: CDR1 DFQATT, CDR2 SNEGSKA (reference sequence). The trim removed 6 bases at V and 3 bases at J, leaving 5 bases unmatched. The CDR3 loop is CSAGGTANQPQHF. The CDR3 coding sequence is TGCAGTGCGGGAGGGACAGCCAATCAGCCCCAGCATTTT.

About this clonotype: The junction and the germline gene differ at one end; a read error may be behind it. The chain is built from TRBV6-2 or TRBV6-3 and TRBJ2-7; D is undetermined. Germline values: CDR1 MNHEY, CDR2 SVGEGT. The CDR3 is 13 amino acids. CDR3 amino acids: CASSDSTHNEQYF. CDR3 nucleotide sequence: TGTGCCAGCAGTGACTCGACGCACAATGAGCAGTACTTC.

This sequence joins TRBV7-2 and TRBJ2-5, with 10 bases matching TRBD1. Trimming cost V 5 bases and J 4 bases; bases outside gene matches: 10. The germline gives CDR1 SGHTA, CDR2 FQGNSA. CDR3 length: 16 amino acids. This chain's CDR3 is CASSLLSRDRGETQYF. The CDR3 DNA follows: TGTGCCAGCAGCCTCTTGAGCCGGGACAGGGGAGAGACCCAGTACTTC.

This clonotype was picked up a small number of times. The V and J genes are TRBV12-3 or TRBV12-4 and TRBJ2-3; D is unresolved. This CDR3 spans 14 amino acids. Trimming removed 4 bases from V and 4 bases from J, with 12 bases in between. Written as DNA, the CDR3 is TGTGCCAGCAGTTCGAGGTCTCGGGCAGATACGCAGTATTTT. This translates into CASSSRSRADTQYF.

This clonotype was seen many times. The rearrangement joins TRBV5-5 to TRBJ2-3; either TRBD1 or TRBD2 may supply D (6 bases each). In germline, CDR1 is SGHKS, CDR2 YYEKEE (reference sequence). There are 15 residues in the CDR3. The V gene lost 6 bases and the J gene lost 3 bases, with 17 bases spanning the gap. The CDR3 protein is CASTERGVKTDTQYF. In DNA, the CDR3 is TGTGCCAGCACCGAAAGGGGGGTCAAAACAGATACGCAGTATTTT.

This clonotype appeared many times. This chain connects TRBV10-3 to TRBJ1-2; D might be TRBD1 (5 bases). This CDR3 spans 13 amino acids. The V end was cut by 6 bases, the J end by 2 bases, with 10 bases between. Per the germline V gene, CDR1 is ENHRY and CDR2 is SYGVKD. This CDR3 is CAIREQANYGYTF. The CDR3, as DNA: TGTGCCATCAGGGAACAGGCGAACTATGGCTACACCTTC.

J is TRBJ1-1 and V is TRBV7-6; TRBD1 aligns across 7 bases. V trimming: 1 base; J trimming: 4 bases; junction bases outside the gene matches: 9. Per germline, CDR1 SGHVS and CDR2 FNYEAQ. The CDR3 contains 16 residues. The CDR3 is CASSLDVPGGGTEAFF. CDR3 coding DNA: TGTGCCAGCAGCTTAGATGTACCAGGGGGAGGCACTGAAGCTTTCTTT.

This clonotype appeared a few times. The chain recombines TRBV28 with TRBJ2-5; D ambiguous. The CDR3 has 14 amino acids. Trimming stripped 3 bases from V and 5 bases from J, with 13 bases between. From germline, CDR1 is MDHEN and CDR2 SYDVKM. The CDR3 reads CASSFLGKGETQYF. CDR3 nucleotide sequence: TGTGCCAGCAGTTTCCTGGGCAAGGGCGAGACCCAGTACTTC.

Points on this clonotype: Germline and junction disagree at one end, which may indicate a read error. This rearrangement joins TRBV20-1 to TRBJ2-2; TRBD2 is a possible D gene (6 bases). Germline V gene data show CDR1 as DFQATT and CDR2 as SNEGSKA (reference sequence). The CDR3 length is 13 residues. For the CDR3, the DNA is TGCGGTGCCCGTAAGGGAGGCGCCGGGGAGCTGTTTTTT. This translates into CGARKGGAGELFF.

V and J are TRBV5-1 and TRBJ1-3; D is uncertain. The CDR3 extends over 15 amino acids. Germline V gene lookup returns CDR1 SGHRS and CDR2 YFSETQ. The V end lost 1 base, the J end lost 0 bases, and 8 bases lay between the germline ends. DNA of the CDR3: TGCGCCAGCAGCTTGAGTGTGGGCTCTGGAAACACCATATATTTT. As protein: CASSLSVGSGNTIYF.

The J gene is TRBJ1-1, the V gene TRBV9, with D perhaps TRBD1 (5 bases). The V end lost 7 bases, the J end lost 1 base, and 17 bases lay between the germline ends. The CDR3 runs 15 residues. The germline V gene has CDR1 SGDLS and CDR2 YYNGEE. The chain's CDR3 is CASGPVGQTNTEAFF. The CDR3 DNA is TGTGCCAGCGGTCCCGTGGGGCAAACGAACACTGAAGCTTTCTTT.

The genes are TRBV3-1 and TRBJ1-1, with 8 bases aligning to TRBD1. Germline loops: CDR1 LGHDT, CDR2 YNNKEL (reference sequence). CDR3 size: 16 residues. Losses at the gene ends were 4 bases for V and 5 bases for J; bases not matched to a gene: 12. As DNA, the CDR3 is TGTGCCAGCAGCCGAGCAGGGGGCCGGACGGGGACTGAAGCTTTCTTT. It encodes CASSRAGGRTGTEAFF. Drawing the rest from reference TRBV3-1 and TRBJ1-1, the complete variable domain is DTAVSQTPKYLVTQMGNDKSIKCEQNLGHDTMYWYKQDSKKFLKIMFSYNNKELIINETVPNRFSPKSPDKAHLNLHINSLELGDSAVYFCASSRAGGRTGTEAFFGQGTRLTVV.

The chain has TRBV18 and TRBJ1-1, with D perhaps matching TRBD1 (6 bases). The CDR3 contains 15 residues. The germline gives CDR1 KGHSH, CDR2 LQKENI. Between the trimmed V and J ends, which lost 0 bases and 1 base, there was a span of 9 bases. The CDR3 sequence is CASSPPMGQNTEAFF. As DNA, the CDR3 is TGTGCCAGCTCACCACCGATGGGACAGAACACTGAAGCTTTCTTT.

The chain recombines TRBV7-2 with TRBJ2-7; unclear D gene. Deletions cut 5 bases from V and 3 bases from J, with 17 bases between. This CDR3 spans 15 amino acids. Germline assignment: CDR1 SGHTA and CDR2 FQGNSA. The CDR3: CASSPRDLKDYEQYF. The CDR3 DNA follows: TGTGCCAGCAGCCCCCGCGACTTGAAAGACTACGAGCAGTACTTC.

This clonotype was seen only a few times. The V gene is TRBV14, the J gene TRBJ2-1; 7 bases line up with TRBD1. CDR3 size: 12 residues. V trimming: 4 bases; J trimming: 15 bases; junction bases outside the gene matches: 9. Germline V lookup: CDR1 SGHDN, CDR2 FVKESK. The CDR3 region has the DNA TGTGCCAGCAGCCCCAAGGGGGCTCTTCTGTTCTTC. This sequence encodes CASSPKGALLFF.

V and J are TRBV28 and TRBJ2-1, with D hard to call. The V gene's germline CDR1 is MDHEN and CDR2 SYDVKM. V dropped 7 bases and J dropped 8 bases, with 15 bases sitting between them. The CDR3 is 13 amino acids. CDR3 nucleotides: TGTGCCAGCATTCGTAGGTACCCGCATGAGCAGTTCTTC. Translation: CASIRRYPHEQFF.

The chain has TRBV6-1 and TRBJ2-3, with TRBD2 matching over 11 bases. J was trimmed by 2 bases and V by 6 bases; bases with no gene match: 16. CDR1 and CDR2 (germline): MNHNS, SASEGT. The CDR3 extends over 19 amino acids. The CDR3 DNA reads as TGTGCCAGCAGCCCCGCCCTAGTACTAGCGGGAGAGTCCACAGATACGCAGTATTTT. Encoded protein: CASSPALVLAGESTDTQYF.

This clonotype was recorded a few times. The gene calls are TRBV27 and TRBJ2-7; TRBD1 or TRBD2 may be the D gene (7 bases each). Trimming cost V 6 bases and J 2 bases, with 14 bases left between them. Germline assignment: CDR1 MNHEY and CDR2 SMNVEV (reference sequence). The CDR3 loop spans 14 amino acids. The CDR3 loop is CASRLGGGAYEQYF. For the CDR3, the DNA is TGTGCCAGCAGGTTGGGAGGGGGCGCCTACGAGCAGTACTTC.